The TCR beta chain described here comes from a study of T-cell reconstitution after alpha-beta-depleted transplantation in children. Unique molecular identifiers featured in how the TCRbeta library was prepared. In TCRdb, the PCR reads were re-called with MiXCR into one record per CDR3 protein. Of approximately 17,000 distinct CDR3 sequences detected, roughly 7.1% appear once; the ten largest clones hold just over 35%. This CDR3 has 13 residues. The germline gives CDR1 DFQATT, CDR2 SNEGSKA (reference sequence). Trimming took 3 bases from V and 4 from J; bases not matched to a gene: 6. Sequences were derived from PBMCs, mostly from graft donor cells, sampled 60 days after TCRalphabeta/CD19-depleted stem cell transplant. The chain employs TRBV20-1 and TRBJ2-7; 7 nucleotides match TRBD2. This receptor was taken from a boy less than two years old who had a stem cell transplant for Wiskott-Aldrich syndrome, so the T cells may come from the graft donor. The CDR3 nucleotides read TGCAGTGCTAGCAGGGTCGGGAGGTACGAGCAGTACTTC. Amino acid sequence: CSASRVGRYEQYF.